One and the same sample provided the 17 T cell receptor beta chains below, sequenced in a study of cytomegalovirus exposure and HLA in healthy donors. PCR used 60 Vbeta primers and 13 Jbeta primers. Sequencing was performed with immunoSEQ multiplex PCR; in TCRdb, only in-frame clones are kept and a portion is missing. The sample records more than 110,000 clones, 60% to 85% being singletons. The specimen sequenced was PBMCs. Receptor source: a man aged 25 to 40 in good health and CMV-seronegative.

The chain employs TRBV6-5 and TRBJ1-4, with TRBD1 matching over 7 bases. This CDR3 contains 15 residues. The germline gives CDR1 MNHEY, CDR2 SVGAGI. Losses at the gene ends were 7 bases for V and 7 bases for J; bases not matched to a gene: 12. Here the CDR3 reads CASKKSGTAGEKLFF. The CDR3 region has the DNA TGTGCCAGCAAGAAATCCGGGACAGCAGGTGAAAAACTGTTTTTT.

In this sample, this clone turned up once. V and J are TRBV5-4 and TRBJ2-7; 11 bases map to TRBD2. The CDR3 runs to 17 residues. Per germline, CDR1 SGHNT and CDR2 YYREEE (reference sequence). Trimming took 1 base from V and 0 from J; bases not matched to a gene: 6. The CDR3 DNA sequence: TGTGCCAGCAGCTTGACTAGCGGGGGCCCGATCTCCTACGAGCAGTACTTC. It translates to CASSLTSGGPISYEQYF.

This clone was seen only once. V and J are TRBV5-5 and TRBJ1-2; D is unresolved. CDR3 size: 14 residues. V lost 0 bases and J lost 4, with 10 bases in between. CDR1 is SGHKS and CDR2 is YYEKEE in the germline V gene (reference sequence). The CDR3 coding sequence is TGTGCCAGCAGCTTGGACGGGTTGAGCTATGGCTACACCTTC. Translated: CASSLDGLSYGYTF.

The chain employs TRBV28 and TRBJ1-6; TRBD1 aligns across 10 bases. Germline CDR1 MDHEN, CDR2 SYDVKM. The CDR3 runs to 15 residues. V was pared by 7 bases and J by 10 bases, with 10 bases of the junction left unmatched. CDR3 DNA sequence: TGTGCCAGCACTTCGGGGGGGACAGGGGCCTCACCCCTCCACTTT. Amino acid sequence: CASTSGGTGASPLHF.

The rearrangement uses TRBV28 and TRBJ1-1; weak D call: TRBD1 (5 bases). With 7 bases removed from V and 2 bases from J, the gap between germline ends came to 11 bases. The CDR3 is made up of 13 amino acids. Germline V CDR1 and CDR2: MDHEN, SYDVKM. CDR3 DNA: TGTGCCAGCAACGGGGGATACAACACTGAAGCTTTCTTT. Its protein product is CASNGGYNTEAFF.

The chain carries TRBV5-1 and TRBJ1-1; D uncertain. The germline V gene encodes CDR1 SGHRS and CDR2 YFSETQ. This CDR3 has 15 amino acids. The V end lost 4 bases, the J end lost 2 bases, and 15 bases lay between the germline ends. CDR3 protein: CASSPWSSSNTEAFF. DNA of the CDR3: TGCGCCAGCAGCCCCTGGAGCAGTAGTAACACTGAAGCTTTCTTT.

This clone was counted between two and nine times. The chain has TRBV13 and TRBJ2-2; 8 bases align to TRBD1. Germline values: CDR1 PRHDT, CDR2 FYEKMQ (reference sequence). The trim removed 5 bases at V and 7 bases at J, leaving 12 bases unmatched. The CDR3 loop spans 16 amino acids. The CDR3 is CASSPQGARSDGELFF. CDR3 sequence (DNA): TGTGCCAGCAGCCCCCAGGGGGCCAGGTCTGACGGGGAGCTGTTTTTT.

The J gene is TRBJ1-1, the V gene TRBV28; TRBD1 matches 9 bases. CDR3 length equals 16 residues. Germline CDR1 and CDR2: MDHEN and SYDVKM. With V trimmed by 4 bases and J by 4 bases, 10 bases remained unmatched. The CDR3 region has the DNA TGTGCCAGCAGTTCCCCCATGACAGGGGGGGCCACTGAAGCTTTCTTT. Amino acids: CASSSPMTGGATEAFF.

The chain combines TRBV27 with TRBJ1-5; D remains unclear. The CDR3 totals 14 residues. Germline CDR1 reads MNHEY; CDR2 reads SMNVEV (reference sequence). Trimming stripped 3 bases from V and 3 bases from J, with 9 bases between. CDR3 DNA: TGTGCCAGCAGTTTGGCCGGGAACAATCAGCCCCAGCATTTT. Amino acids: CASSLAGNNQPQHF.

The rearrangement links TRBV7-8 to TRBJ2-3; TRBD2 matches 10 bases. J gave up 3 bases and V 5 bases, and 8 bases lay outside the gene matches. The CDR3 consists of 16 residues. The germline V gene has CDR1 SGHVS and CDR2 FQNEAQ. Written as DNA, the CDR3 is TGTGCCAGCAGCCCATCTAGCGGGAGTACGACAGATACGCAGTATTTT. Its protein product is CASSPSSGSTTDTQYF.

This clone was counted a few times. The chain is built from TRBV18 and TRBJ1-2; TRBD1 might be the D (6 bases). This CDR3 has 14 amino acids. Germline loops: CDR1 KGHSH, CDR2 LQKENI. Trimming left V 0 bases short and J 7 bases short, with 12 bases between. The CDR3 protein is CASSPPAQGGGYTF. As DNA, the CDR3 is TGTGCCAGCTCACCACCGGCACAGGGTGGTGGCTACACCTTC.

J is TRBJ2-3 and V is TRBV7-8; D gene ambiguous. The germline V gene encodes CDR1 SGHVS and CDR2 FQNEAQ. V lost 3 bases, J lost 4 bases, and 8 bases lay in between. The CDR3 length is 13 residues. The CDR3 loop is CASSLRISDTQYF. In DNA form, the CDR3 reads TGTGCCAGCAGCTTGCGAATATCAGATACGCAGTATTTT.

The rearrangement links TRBV28 to TRBJ2-6; TRBD1 aligns across 10 bases. Germline trimming cut 0 bases from V and 1 base from J; bases unmatched to any gene: 3. The CDR3 has 18 amino acids. Germline CDR1 and CDR2: MDHEN and SYDVKM. The CDR3 DNA reads TGTGCCAGCAGTTTATGGGGGACAGGGGAATCTGGGGCCAACGTCCTGACTTTC. This encodes CASSLWGTGESGANVLTF.

V is TRBV4-1 and J is TRBJ2-6; TRBD1 aligns across 8 bases. The V gene end was trimmed by 2 bases and the J gene end by 3 bases; junction bases not matched to a gene: 6. The length of the CDR3 is 17 residues. Germline CDR1 MGHRA, CDR2 YSYEKL. CDR3 sequence: CASSQLTGGSGANVLTF. DNA for the CDR3: TGCGCCAGCAGCCAACTCACAGGGGGAAGTGGGGCCAACGTCCTGACTTTC.

The chain is built from TRBV2 and TRBJ2-1; no clear D gene. The length of the CDR3 is 11 residues. V lost 7 bases to trimming and J lost 7 bases, with 8 bases between them. Per germline, CDR1 SNHLY and CDR2 FYNNEI. DNA for the CDR3: TGTGCCAGCATGCGCGTGAATGAGCAGTTCTTC. This encodes CASMRVNEQFF. Full variable domain (rest looked up from reference TRBV2 and TRBJ2-1): EPEVTQTPSHQVTQMGQEVILRCVPISNHLYFYWYRQILGQKVEFLVSFYNNEISEKSEIFDDQFSVERPDGSNFTLKIRSTKLEDSAMYFCASMRVNEQFFGPGTRLTVL.

This rearrangement joins TRBV5-1 to TRBJ2-1; 14 bases map to TRBD2. With 4 bases clipped from V and 1 base from J, the junction kept 10 bases outside the gene matches. From germline, CDR1 is SGHRS and CDR2 YFSETQ. This CDR3 is built from 19 residues. The CDR3 loop reads CASSASGTSGSKSYNEQFF. CDR3 sequence (DNA): TGCGCCAGCAGCGCCTCCGGGACTAGCGGGAGTAAGTCCTACAATGAGCAGTTCTTC.

This chain joins TRBV7-2 and TRBJ2-3; 10 nucleotides align to TRBD2. Looked up from germline, CDR1 is SGHTA and CDR2 is FQGNSA. Germline trimming cut 1 base from V and 1 base from J; bases unmatched to any gene: 11. The CDR3 extends over 19 amino acids. The CDR3 region is CASSLVASGGPPRTDTQYF. CDR3 sequence (DNA): TGTGCCAGCAGCTTAGTTGCTAGCGGGGGCCCGCCCCGCACAGATACGCAGTATTTT.